This TCR beta chain was retrieved from a study of cytomegalovirus exposure and HLA in healthy donors. Study results and caveats: Cytomegalovirus status, reportedly, was diagnosed with high specificity and sensitivity by the classifier.

On this clone itself: The antigen is undetermined.

Primers: 60 Vbeta forward and 13 Jbeta reverse. TCRdb keeps only in-frame clones here, not all; method: immunoSEQ multiplex PCR. This sample yields 150,000 to 200,000 clones, of which around nine tenths are seen a single time; around 1.5% belongs to the top ten. Those who donated were healthy bone marrow donors. The CDR3 runs 12 residues. CDR1 and CDR2 (germline): SGHDT, YYEEEE. V lost 2 bases and J lost 7, with 9 bases in between. The clonotype comes from a woman under 30 in good health and CMV-seronegative. The V gene is TRBV5-6, the J gene TRBJ1-1; D ambiguous. Sequenced: PBMCs. This CDR3 is CASSFYGVEAFF. CDR3 nucleotides: TGTGCCAGCAGCTTTTACGGGGTTGAAGCTTTCTTT.